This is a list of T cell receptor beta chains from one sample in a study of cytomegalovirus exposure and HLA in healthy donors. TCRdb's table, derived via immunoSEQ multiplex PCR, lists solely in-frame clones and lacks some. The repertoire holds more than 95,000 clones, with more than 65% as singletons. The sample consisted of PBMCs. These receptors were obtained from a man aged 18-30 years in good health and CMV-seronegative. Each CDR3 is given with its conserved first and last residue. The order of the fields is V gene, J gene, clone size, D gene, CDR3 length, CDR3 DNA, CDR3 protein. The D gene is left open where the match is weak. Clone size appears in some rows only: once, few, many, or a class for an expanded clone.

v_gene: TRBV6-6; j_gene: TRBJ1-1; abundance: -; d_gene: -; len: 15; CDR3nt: TGTGCCAGCAGTACTCAGGGTCGTAGGTACACTGAAGCTTTCTTT; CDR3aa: CASSTQGRRYTEAFF
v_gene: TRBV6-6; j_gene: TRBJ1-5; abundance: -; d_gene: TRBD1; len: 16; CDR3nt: TGTGCCAGCAGCCTCGGGACAGGGCCTAGCAATCAGCCCCAGCATTTT; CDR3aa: CASSLGTGPSNQPQHF
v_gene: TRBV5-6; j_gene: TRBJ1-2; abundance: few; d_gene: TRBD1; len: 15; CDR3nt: TGTGCCAGCAGCTTGGGGGGTGACAGGGTCCGAGGCTACACCTTC; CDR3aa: CASSLGGDRVRGYTF
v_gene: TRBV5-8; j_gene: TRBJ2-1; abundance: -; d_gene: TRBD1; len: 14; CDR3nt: TGTGCCAGCAGCCGGGACAGGGCCCCCGGAGAGCAGTTCTTC; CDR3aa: CASSRDRAPGEQFF
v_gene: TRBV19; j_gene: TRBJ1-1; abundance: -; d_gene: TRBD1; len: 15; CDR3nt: TGTGCCAGTAGTACCTCAGGGGGAGTTGATACTGAAGCTTTCTTT; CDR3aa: CASSTSGGVDTEAFF
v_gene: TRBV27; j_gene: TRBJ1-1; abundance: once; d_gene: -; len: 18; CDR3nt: TGTGCCAGCAGTCCTTTACGCCCTGGGGTGAGGGATAACACTGAAGCTTTCTTT; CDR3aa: CASSPLRPGVRDNTEAFF
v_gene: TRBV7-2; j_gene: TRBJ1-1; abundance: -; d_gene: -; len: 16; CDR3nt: TGTGCCAGCAGCTTAGTTATGGGTGGGAGGAACACTGAAGCTTTCTTT; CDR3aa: CASSLVMGGRNTEAFF
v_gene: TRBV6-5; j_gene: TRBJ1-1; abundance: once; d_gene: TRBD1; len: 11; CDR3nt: TGTGCCACCCGACAGGGTCTTGAAGCTTTCTTT; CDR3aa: CATRQGLEAFF
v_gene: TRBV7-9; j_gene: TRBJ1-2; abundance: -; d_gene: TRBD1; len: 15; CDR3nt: TGTGCCAGCAGCTTAGGAGGACAGGGAGGAGGTGGCTACACCTTC; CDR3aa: CASSLGGQGGGGYTF
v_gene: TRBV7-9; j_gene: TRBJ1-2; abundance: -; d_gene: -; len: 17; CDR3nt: TGTGCCAGCAGCTCCCCGTCTGAGGCTTTGGTAACCTATGGCTACACCTTC; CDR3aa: CASSSPSEALVTYGYTF
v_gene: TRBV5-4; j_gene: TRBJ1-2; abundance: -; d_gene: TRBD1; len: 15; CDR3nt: TGTGCCAGCAGCAACCCGGGACAGTGGAACTATGGCTACACCTTC; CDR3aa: CASSNPGQWNYGYTF
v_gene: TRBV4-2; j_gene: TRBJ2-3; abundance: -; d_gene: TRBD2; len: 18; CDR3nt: TGTGCCAGCAGCCGATTTAAGACTAGCGGGGGAGGGGTAGATACGCAGTATTTT; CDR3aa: CASSRFKTSGGGVDTQYF
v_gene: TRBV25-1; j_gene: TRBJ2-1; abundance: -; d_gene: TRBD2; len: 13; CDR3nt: TGTGCCAGCAGTGAATGGAGCGCGGGGGGGCAGTTCTTC; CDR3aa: CASSEWSAGGQFF
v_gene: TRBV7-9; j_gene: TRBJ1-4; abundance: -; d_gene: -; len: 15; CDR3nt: TGTGCCAGCAGCTTAGATCGCCAGGGTGGCGAAAAACTGTTTTTT; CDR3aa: CASSLDRQGGEKLFF
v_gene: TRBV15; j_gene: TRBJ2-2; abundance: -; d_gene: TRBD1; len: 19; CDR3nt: TGTGCCACCAGCAGAGATCTTAACAGGGGCATTTCGAACACCGGGGAGCTGTTTTTT; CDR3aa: CATSRDLNRGISNTGELFF
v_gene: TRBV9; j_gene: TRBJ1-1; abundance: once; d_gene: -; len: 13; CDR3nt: TGTGCCAGCAGCCCGGGGGTCGACAGTGAAGCTTTCTTT; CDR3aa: CASSPGVDSEAFF
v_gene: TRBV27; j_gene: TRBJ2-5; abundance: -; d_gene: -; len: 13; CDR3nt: TGTGCCAGCAGCCGGAGGCGAGGCGAGACCCAGTACTTC; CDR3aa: CASSRRRGETQYF
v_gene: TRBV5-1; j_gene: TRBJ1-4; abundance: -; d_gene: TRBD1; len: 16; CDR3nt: TGCGCCAGCAGCGATAGACAGGGGGCCGGGAATGAAAAACTGTTTTTT; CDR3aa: CASSDRQGAGNEKLFF
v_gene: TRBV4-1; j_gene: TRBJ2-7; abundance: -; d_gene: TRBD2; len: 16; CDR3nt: TGCGCCAGCAGCCCTCCAATAGCGGGGGGCATCGACGAGCAGTACTTC; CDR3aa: CASSPPIAGGIDEQYF
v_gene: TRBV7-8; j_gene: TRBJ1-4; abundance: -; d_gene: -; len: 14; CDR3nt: TGTGCCAGCAGCTTCCGCGAGACTAATGAAAAACTGTTTTTT; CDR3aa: CASSFRETNEKLFF
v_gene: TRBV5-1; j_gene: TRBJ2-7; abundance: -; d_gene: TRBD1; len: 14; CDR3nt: TGCGCCAGCAGCGTCGACAGGGCCTACAGCGAGCAGTACTTC; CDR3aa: CASSVDRAYSEQYF
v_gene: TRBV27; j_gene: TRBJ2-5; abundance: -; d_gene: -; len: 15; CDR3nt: TGTGCCAGCAGTTTATCCCGAGGAGGTCGCGAGACCCAGTACTTC; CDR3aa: CASSLSRGGRETQYF
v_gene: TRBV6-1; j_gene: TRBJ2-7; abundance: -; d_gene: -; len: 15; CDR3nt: TGTGCCAGCAAGTCACAGGGTTCGTCGTCTTACGAGCAGTACTTC; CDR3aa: CASKSQGSSSYEQYF
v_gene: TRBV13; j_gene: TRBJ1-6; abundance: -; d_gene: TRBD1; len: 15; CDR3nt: TGTGCCAGCAGCCCCGGGACAGGGACCGGGTCACCCCTCCACTTT; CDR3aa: CASSPGTGTGSPLHF
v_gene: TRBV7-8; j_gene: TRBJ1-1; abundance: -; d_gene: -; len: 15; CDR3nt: TGTGCCAGCAGCATGGAGGCGCAGGGAGGCACTGAAGCTTTCTTT; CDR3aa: CASSMEAQGGTEAFF
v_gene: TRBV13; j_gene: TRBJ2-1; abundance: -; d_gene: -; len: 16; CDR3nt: TGTGCCAGCAGCTTAGCCAGGACTAAAAAATACAATGAGCAGTTCTTC; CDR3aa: CASSLARTKKYNEQFF